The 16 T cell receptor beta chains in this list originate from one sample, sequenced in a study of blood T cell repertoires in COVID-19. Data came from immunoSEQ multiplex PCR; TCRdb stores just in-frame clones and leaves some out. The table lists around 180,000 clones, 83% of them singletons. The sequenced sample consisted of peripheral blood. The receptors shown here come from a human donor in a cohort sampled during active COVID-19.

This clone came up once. CDR3 region: CASSLTAGGHIYNEQFF. As DNA, the CDR3 is TGTGCCAGCAGCTTAACGGCGGGGGGCCATATCTACAATGAGCAGTTCTTC. The chain carries TRBV7-2 and TRBJ2-1; 8 bases agree with TRBD2. Germline trimming cut 2 bases from V and 3 bases from J; bases unmatched to any gene: 9. CDR1 and CDR2 from the germline V gene are SGHTA and FQGNSA. The CDR3 extends over 17 amino acids.

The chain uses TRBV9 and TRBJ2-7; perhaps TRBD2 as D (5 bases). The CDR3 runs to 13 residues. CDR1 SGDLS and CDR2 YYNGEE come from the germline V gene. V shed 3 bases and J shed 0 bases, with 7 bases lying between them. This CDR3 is CASSGSASYEQYF. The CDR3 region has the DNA TGTGCCAGCAGCGGTAGCGCCTCCTACGAGCAGTACTTC.

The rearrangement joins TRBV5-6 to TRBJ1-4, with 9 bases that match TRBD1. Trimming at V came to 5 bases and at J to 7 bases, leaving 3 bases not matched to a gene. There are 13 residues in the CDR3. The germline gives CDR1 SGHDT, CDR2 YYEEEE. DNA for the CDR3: TGTGCCAGCAGTCGACAGGGGGTTGAAAAACTGTTTTTT. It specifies CASSRQGVEKLFF.

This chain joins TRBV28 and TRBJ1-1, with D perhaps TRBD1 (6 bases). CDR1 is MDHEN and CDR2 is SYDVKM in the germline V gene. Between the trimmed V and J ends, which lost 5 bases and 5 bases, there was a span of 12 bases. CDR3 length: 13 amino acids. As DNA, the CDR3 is TGTGCCAGCAGTCCAGGGGTTGGTACTGAAGCTTTCTTT. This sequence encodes CASSPGVGTEAFF.

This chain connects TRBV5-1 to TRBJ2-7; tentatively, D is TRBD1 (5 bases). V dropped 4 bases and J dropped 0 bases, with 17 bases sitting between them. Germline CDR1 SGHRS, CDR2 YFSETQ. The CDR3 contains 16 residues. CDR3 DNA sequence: TGCGCCAGCAGCAGCATTAGGGGATCGGCCTCCTACGAGCAGTACTTC. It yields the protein CASSSIRGSASYEQYF.

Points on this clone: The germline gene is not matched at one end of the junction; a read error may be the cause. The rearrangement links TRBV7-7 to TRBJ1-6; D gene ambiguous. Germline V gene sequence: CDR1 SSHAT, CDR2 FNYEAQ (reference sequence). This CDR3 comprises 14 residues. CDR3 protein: CASSSTLGEAPLHF. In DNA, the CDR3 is TGTGCTAGCAGCTCAACACTTGGGGAGGCACCCCTCCACTTT.

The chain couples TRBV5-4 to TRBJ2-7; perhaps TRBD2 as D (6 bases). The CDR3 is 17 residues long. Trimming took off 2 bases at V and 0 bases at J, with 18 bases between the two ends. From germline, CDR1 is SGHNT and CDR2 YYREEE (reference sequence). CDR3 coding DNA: TGTGCCAGCAGCTTTGGAGGGACGGCCCAGAGCTCCTACGAGCAGTACTTC. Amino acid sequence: CASSFGGTAQSSYEQYF.

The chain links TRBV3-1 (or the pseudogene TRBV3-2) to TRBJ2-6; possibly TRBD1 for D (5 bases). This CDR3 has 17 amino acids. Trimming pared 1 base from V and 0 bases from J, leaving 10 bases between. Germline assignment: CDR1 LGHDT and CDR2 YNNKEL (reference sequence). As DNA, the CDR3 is TGTGCCAGCAGCCAAGTGAGGCAGGGCTCTGGGGCCAACGTCCTGACTTTC. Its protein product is CASSQVRQGSGANVLTF.

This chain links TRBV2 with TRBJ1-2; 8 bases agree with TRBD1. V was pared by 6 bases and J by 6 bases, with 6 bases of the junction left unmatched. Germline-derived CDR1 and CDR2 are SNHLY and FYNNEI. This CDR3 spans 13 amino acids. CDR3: CASRGDRGHGYTF. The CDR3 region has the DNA TGTGCCAGCAGGGGAGACAGGGGACATGGCTACACCTTC.

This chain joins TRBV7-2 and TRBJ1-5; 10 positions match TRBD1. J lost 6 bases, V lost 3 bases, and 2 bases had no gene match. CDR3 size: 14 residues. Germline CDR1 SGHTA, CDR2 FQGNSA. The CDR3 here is CASSLGTGVQPQHF. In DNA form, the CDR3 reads TGTGCCAGCAGCTTGGGGACAGGGGTTCAGCCCCAGCATTTT. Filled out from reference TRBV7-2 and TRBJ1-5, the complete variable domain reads GAGVSQSPSNKVTEKGKDVELRCDPISGHTALYWYRQSLGQGLEFLIYFQGNSAPDKSGLPSDRFSAERTGGSVSTLTIQRTQQEDSAVYLCASSLGTGVQPQHFGDGTRLSIL.

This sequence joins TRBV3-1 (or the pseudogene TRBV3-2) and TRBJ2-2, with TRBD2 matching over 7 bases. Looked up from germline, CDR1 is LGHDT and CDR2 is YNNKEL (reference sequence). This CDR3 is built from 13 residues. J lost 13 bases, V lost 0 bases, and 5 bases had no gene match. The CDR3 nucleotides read TGTGCCAGCAGCCAAGATCCCGGGGGGTGGCTGTTTTTT. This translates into CASSQDPGGWLFF.

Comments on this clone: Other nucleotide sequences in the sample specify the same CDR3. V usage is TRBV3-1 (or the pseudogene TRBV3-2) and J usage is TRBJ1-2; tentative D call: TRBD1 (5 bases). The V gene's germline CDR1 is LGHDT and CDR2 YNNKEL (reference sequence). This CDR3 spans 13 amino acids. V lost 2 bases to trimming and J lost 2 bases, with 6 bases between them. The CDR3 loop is CASSQQGNYGYTF. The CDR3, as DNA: TGTGCCAGCAGCCAACAGGGAAACTATGGCTACACCTTC.

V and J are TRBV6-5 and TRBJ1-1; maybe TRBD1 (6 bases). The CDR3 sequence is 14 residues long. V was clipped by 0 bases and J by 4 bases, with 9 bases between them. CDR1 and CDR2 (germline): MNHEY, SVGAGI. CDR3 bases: TGTGCCAGCAGTTACTCGGGGGGGCTCACTGAAGCTTTCTTT. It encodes CASSYSGGLTEAFF.

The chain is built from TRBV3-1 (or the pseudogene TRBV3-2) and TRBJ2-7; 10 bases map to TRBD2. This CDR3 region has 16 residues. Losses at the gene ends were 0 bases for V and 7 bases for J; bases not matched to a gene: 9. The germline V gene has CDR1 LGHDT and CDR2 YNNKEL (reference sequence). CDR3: CASSQDDLAGVSEQYF. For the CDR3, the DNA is TGTGCCAGCAGCCAAGATGACCTAGCGGGAGTTAGTGAGCAGTACTTC.

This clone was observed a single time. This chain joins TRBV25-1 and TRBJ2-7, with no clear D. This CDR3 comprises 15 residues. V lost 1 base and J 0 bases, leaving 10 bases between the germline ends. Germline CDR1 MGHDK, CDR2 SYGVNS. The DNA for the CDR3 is TGTGCCAGCAGTGAATCGTCACGAGCCTCCTACGAGCAGTACTTC. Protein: CASSESSRASYEQYF.

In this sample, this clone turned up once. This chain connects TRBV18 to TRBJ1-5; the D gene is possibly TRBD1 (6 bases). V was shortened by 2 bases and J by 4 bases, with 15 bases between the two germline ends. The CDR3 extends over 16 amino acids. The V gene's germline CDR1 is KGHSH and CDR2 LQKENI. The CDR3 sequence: CASSPTQHRENQPQHF. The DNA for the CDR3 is TGTGCCAGCTCACCAACGCAACACAGGGAGAATCAGCCCCAGCATTTT.